Below, 20 T cell receptor beta chains from the same sample are listed, as sequenced in a study of CD8+ T cells in alopecia areata. cDNA reverse transcribed from extracted RNA served as the sequencing template. The method was immunoSEQ multiplex PCR; TCRdb's version includes in-frame clones alone and lacks a portion of them. The profile shows approximately 11,000 clones, roughly 62% of them singletons. Individuals with alopecia areata gave both lesional scalp punch biopsies and peripheral blood for collection. Sequencing used skin, obtained at week 0. Source of these receptors: a human donor with alopecia areata.

This clone was observed a few times. V is TRBV2 and J is TRBJ1-1, with 9 positions matching TRBD1. There are 13 residues in the CDR3. V shed 6 bases and J 7 bases; nucleotides not matched to a gene: 6. The germline gives CDR1 SNHLY, CDR2 FYNNEI. The CDR3 loop is CASSAQTGGEAFF. The CDR3 DNA reads TGTGCCAGCAGCGCTCAGACAGGGGGTGAAGCTTTCTTT.

This clone occurred a few times. The chain joins TRBV11-2 to TRBJ1-1; the D is unclear. CDR1 is SGHAT and CDR2 is FQNNGV in the germline V gene. The CDR3 extends over 13 amino acids. V lost 0 bases and J 3 bases, leaving 5 bases between the germline ends. The CDR3 protein is CASSLDLDTEAFF. CDR3 nucleotides: TGTGCCAGCAGCTTAGATCTGGACACTGAAGCTTTCTTT.

This clone occurred a few times. This rearrangement joins TRBV30 to TRBJ1-1; weak D call: TRBD1 (6 bases). The germline V and J ends were trimmed by 2 bases and 9 bases, with 13 bases remaining between them. There are 12 residues in the CDR3. CDR1 and CDR2 (germline): GTSNPN, SVGIG (reference sequence). The CDR3 sequence is CAWSPSRGQAFF. The CDR3 nucleotides read TGTGCCTGGAGTCCCTCTCGGGGGCAAGCTTTCTTT.

The genes are TRBV15 and TRBJ1-5; D possibly corresponds to TRBD1 (5 bases). In germline, CDR1 is LNHNV, CDR2 YYDKDF (reference sequence). Trimming shortened V by 5 bases and J by 3 bases, and 14 bases separated the two germline ends. The CDR3 has 15 residues. CDR3 residues: CATSPAPQANQPQHF. DNA of the CDR3: TGTGCCACCAGCCCTGCCCCACAGGCCAATCAGCCCCAGCATTTT.

The rearrangement joins TRBV9 to TRBJ2-6, with a weak D call TRBD2 (6 bases). V lost 0 bases, J lost 4 bases, and 20 bases lay in between. The CDR3 consists of 19 residues. From germline, CDR1 is SGDLS and CDR2 YYNGEE. The CDR3 reads CASSVGVGTASLGANVLTF. The CDR3, as DNA: TGTGCCAGCAGCGTAGGGGTGGGGACTGCCTCTCTGGGGGCCAACGTCCTGACTTTC.

The genes are TRBV4-2 and TRBJ2-7; the match to TRBD1 covers 9 bases. The length of the CDR3 is 16 residues. V dropped 0 bases and J dropped 3; count of bases not matched to a gene: 6. Germline CDR1 and CDR2: LGHNA and YNFKEQ. CDR3 sequence reads: CASSQDSGTGSYEQYF. CDR3 DNA sequence: TGTGCCAGCAGCCAAGATTCCGGGACAGGGAGCTACGAGCAGTACTTC.

Only a few counts were recorded for this clone. This chain connects TRBV30 to TRBJ1-1; the D gene is possibly TRBD1 (5 bases). Germline-derived CDR1 and CDR2 are GTSNPN and SVGIG (reference sequence). The CDR3 covers 16 residues. Trimming cost V 0 bases and J 3 bases, with 17 bases left between them. CDR3 nucleotide sequence: TGTGCCTGGAGTGTACTGAAGGCGGGGGATGACACTGAAGCTTTCTTT. Translating gives CAWSVLKAGDDTEAFF.

V usage is TRBV5-5 and J usage is TRBJ1-4; D not resolved. V was trimmed by 3 bases and J by 4 bases, leaving 10 bases between them. This CDR3 has 14 amino acids. Germline V lookup: CDR1 SGHKS, CDR2 YYEKEE (reference sequence). CDR3 bases: TGTGCCAGCAGCTCCGGGGATCTTAATGAAAAACTGTTTTTT. Translation: CASSSGDLNEKLFF. Together with reference TRBV5-5 and TRBJ1-4, the CDR3 gives the full variable domain: DAGVTQSPTHLIKTRGQQVTLRCSPISGHKSVSWYQQVLGQGPQFIFQYYEKEERGRGNFPDRFSARQFPNYSSELNVNALLLGDSALYLCASSSGDLNEKLFFGSGTQLSVL.

In its sample, this clone was seen a few times. This chain links TRBV4-2 with TRBJ2-3; TRBD2 agrees at 12 bases. Germline loops: CDR1 LGHNA, CDR2 YNFKEQ. Trimming cost V 0 bases and J 4 bases; bases outside gene matches: 2. The CDR3 extends over 16 amino acids. In DNA form, the CDR3 reads TGTGCCAGCAGCCAAGAGGCTAGCGGGGGGGCAGATACGCAGTATTTT. Residues: CASSQEASGGADTQYF.

This clone has just a few counts. The chain has TRBV7-6 and TRBJ2-1; the match to TRBD1 covers 11 bases. The CDR3 is made up of 15 amino acids. Per germline, CDR1 SGHVS and CDR2 FNYEAQ. The ends lost 5 bases at V and 8 bases at J; junction bases unmatched: 8. CDR3: CASSDGQGARDEQFF. Here the CDR3 DNA reads TGTGCCAGCAGCGACGGACAGGGGGCGCGGGATGAGCAGTTCTTC.

V and J are TRBV9 and TRBJ2-3; 9 bases match TRBD2. Trimming took 3 bases from V and 0 from J; bases not matched to a gene: 2. The CDR3 consists of 15 residues. The germline V gene encodes CDR1 SGDLS and CDR2 YYNGEE. The CDR3 protein is CASSASGISTDTQYF. The CDR3 bases are TGTGCCAGCAGCGCTAGCGGGATTAGCACAGATACGCAGTATTTT.

The chain employs TRBV6-1 and TRBJ2-3; D tentatively reads TRBD1 or TRBD2 (5 bases each). This CDR3 region has 14 residues. Germline CDR1 is MNHNS and CDR2 is SASEGT. V was trimmed by 6 bases and J by 2 bases, leaving 12 bases between them. The CDR3 reads CASSSGTNTDTQYF. The CDR3 region has the DNA TGTGCCAGCAGCTCCGGGACCAACACAGATACGCAGTATTTT.

V usage is TRBV4-1 and J usage is TRBJ1-2; 9 bases match TRBD1. V lost 0 bases to trimming and J lost 7 bases; unmatched junction nucleotides: 6. The CDR3 covers 15 residues. Germline CDR1 is MGHRA and CDR2 is YSYEKL. The CDR3 spells CASSQEGTGKTGYTF. The CDR3 DNA reads TGCGCCAGCAGCCAAGAAGGGACAGGGAAAACTGGCTACACCTTC.

This clone has only a few counts. The chain has TRBV11-2 and TRBJ2-5; D ambiguous. V dropped 5 bases and J dropped 6 bases, with 16 bases sitting between them. The germline CDR1 and CDR2 sequences are SGHAT and FQNNGV. The CDR3 runs 14 residues. The CDR3 DNA reads as TGTGCCAGCAGCCTAGTTCTGGGGTGGAAGACCCAGTACTTC. As protein: CASSLVLGWKTQYF.

The CDR3 DNA sequence: TGTGCCAGCAGCTACGGGACTAGCTACTACAATGAGCAGTTCTTC. As protein: CASSYGTSYYNEQFF. The chain carries TRBV27 and TRBJ2-1; TRBD2 agrees at 9 bases. Germline V gene data show CDR1 as MNHEY and CDR2 as SMNVEV (reference sequence). The CDR3 extends over 15 amino acids. Trimming at V came to 6 bases and at J to 3 bases, leaving 6 bases not matched to a gene.

The V gene is TRBV9, the J gene TRBJ1-1; 7 nucleotides match TRBD1. The germline gives CDR1 SGDLS, CDR2 YYNGEE. The V segment lost 3 bases and the J segment 6 bases; nucleotides outside the gene matches: 8. This CDR3 has 14 amino acids. The CDR3 region has the DNA TGTGCCAGCAGCGCCCGACAGGGCACGGCTGAAGCTTTCTTT. Residues: CASSARQGTAEAFF. The variable domain in full, with the rest retrieved from reference TRBV9 and TRBJ1-1, is DSGVTQTPKHLITATGQRVTLRCSPRSGDLSVYWYQQSLDQGLQFLIQYYNGEERAKGNILERFSAQQFPDLHSELNLSSLELGDSALYFCASSARQGTAEAFFGQGTRLTVV.

This rearrangement joins TRBV6-5 to TRBJ2-5; D call uncertain. Germline V gene data show CDR1 as MNHEY and CDR2 as SVGAGI. This CDR3 region has 15 residues. Trimming took off 4 bases at V and 8 bases at J, with 20 bases between the two ends. The CDR3 sequence: CASSSTTAKKGTQYF. For the CDR3, the DNA is TGTGCCAGCAGTTCTACGACCGCCAAAAAGGGTACCCAGTACTTC.

This chain joins TRBV19 and TRBJ1-4, with 8 bases matching TRBD1. The CDR3 is made up of 15 amino acids. The V gene's germline CDR1 is LNHDA and CDR2 SQIVND (reference sequence). V lost 7 bases to trimming and J lost 1 base; unmatched junction nucleotides: 5. CDR3 in amino acids: CASNPTGVTNEKLFF. The CDR3 bases are TGTGCCAGTAACCCGACAGGGGTAACTAATGAAAAACTGTTTTTT.

V and J are TRBV5-1 and TRBJ1-3; possible D gene TRBD1, 5 bases. The CDR3 is 16 residues long. V was cut by 0 bases and J by 3 bases, with 13 bases left in between. The germline CDR1 and CDR2 sequences are SGHRS and YFSETQ. The CDR3 coding sequence is TGCGCCAGCAGCTTGGCCCAGAAGGGGATTGGAAACACCATATATTTT. Translating gives CASSLAQKGIGNTIYF. The full variable domain, in which reference TRBV5-1 and TRBJ1-3 provide the parts outside the CDR3, is KAGVTQTPRYLIKTRGQQVTLSCSPISGHRSVSWYQQTPGQGLQFLFEYFSETQRNKGNFPGRFSGRQFSNSRSEMNVSTLELGDSALYLCASSLAQKGIGNTIYFGEGSWLTVV.

The table lists this clone with a few counts. The CDR3 sequence is CASSLWPGYGYTF. CDR3 nucleotide sequence: TGCGCCAGCAGCTTGTGGCCGGGCTATGGCTACACCTTC. V gene TRBV5-1 combines with J gene TRBJ1-2; D is unclear. The CDR3 extends over 13 amino acids. Germline CDR1 reads SGHRS; CDR2 reads YFSETQ. V dropped 1 base and J dropped 4 bases, with 8 bases sitting between them.